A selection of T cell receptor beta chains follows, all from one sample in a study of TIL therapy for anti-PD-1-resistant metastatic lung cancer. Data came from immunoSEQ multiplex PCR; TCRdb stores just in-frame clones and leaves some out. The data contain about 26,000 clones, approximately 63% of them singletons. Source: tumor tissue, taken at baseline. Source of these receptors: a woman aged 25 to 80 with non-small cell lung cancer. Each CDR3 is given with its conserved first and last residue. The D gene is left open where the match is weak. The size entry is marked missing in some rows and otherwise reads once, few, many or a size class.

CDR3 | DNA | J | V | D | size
CASSLVRRASGAQETQYF | TGTGCCAGCAGTTTAGTCCGAAGGGCTAGCGGGGCCCAAGAGACCCAGTACTTC | TRBJ2-5 | TRBV27 | TRBD2 | few
CASSERQDSGYTF | TGTGCCAGCAGTGAACGGCAGGATTCAGGCTACACCTTC | TRBJ1-2 | TRBV2 | . | .
CASSRDANTEAFF | TGTGCCAGCAGCCGGGACGCGAACACTGAAGCTTTCTTT | TRBJ1-1 | TRBV7-6 | . | .
CASSSPGADEQYF | TGTGCCAGCAGCTCCCCGGGGGCCGACGAGCAGTACTTC | TRBJ2-7 | TRBV5-4 | . | few
CASSFSGKPYNEQFF | TGTGCCAGCTCCTTTTCAGGGAAGCCCTACAATGAGCAGTTCTTC | TRBJ2-1 | TRBV6-1 | . | .
CASSASGRVYNEQFF | TGTGCCAGTAGTGCTTCAGGGAGGGTTTACAATGAGCAGTTCTTC | TRBJ2-1 | TRBV19 | TRBD2 | few
CASSFWQGGQPQHF | TGTGCCAGCAGTTTTTGGCAGGGAGGCCAGCCCCAGCATTTT | TRBJ1-5 | TRBV27 | . | .
CAWSSSAGLKIAF | TGTGCCTGGAGTTCCTCGGCGGGACTCAAGATTGCATTC | TRBJ2-4 | TRBV30 | . | once
CASSIVGGRAEQYF | TGTGCCAGTAGTATAGTCGGCGGGAGGGCCGAGCAGTACTTC | TRBJ2-7 | TRBV19 | TRBD2 | few
CASSLTRTGFDTEAFF | TGTGCCAGCAGTTTAACCCGGACAGGCTTCGACACTGAAGCTTTCTTT | TRBJ1-1 | TRBV27 | TRBD1 | .
CASRGDGNEQFF | TGTGCCAGCAGGGGGGACGGTAATGAGCAGTTCTTC | TRBJ2-1 | TRBV2 | . | few
CASSEGPVTFTDTQYF | TGTGCCAGCAGTGAAGGCCCGGTAACTTTCACAGATACGCAGTATTTT | TRBJ2-3 | TRBV6-1 | . | .
CSELAGRYNEQFF | TGCAGCGAACTAGCGGGAAGGTACAATGAGCAGTTCTTC | TRBJ2-1 | TRBV29-1 | TRBD2 | .
CASSYSWKDTQYF | TGTGCCAGCAGTTACTCCTGGAAAGATACGCAGTATTTT | TRBJ2-3 | TRBV6-5 | . | .